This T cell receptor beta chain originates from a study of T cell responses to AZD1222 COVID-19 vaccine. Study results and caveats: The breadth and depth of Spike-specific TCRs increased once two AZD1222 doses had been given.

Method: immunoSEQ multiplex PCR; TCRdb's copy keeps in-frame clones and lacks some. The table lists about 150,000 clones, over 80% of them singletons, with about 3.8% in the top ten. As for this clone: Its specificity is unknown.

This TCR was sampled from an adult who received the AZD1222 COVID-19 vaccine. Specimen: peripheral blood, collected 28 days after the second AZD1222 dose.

The CDR3 spells CASARGANYGYTF. CDR3 DNA sequence: TGTGCCAGCGCCAGGGGGGCTAACTATGGCTACACCTTC. The chain carries TRBV7-2 and TRBJ1-2; 7 bases line up with TRBD1. The CDR3 sequence is 13 residues long. V dropped 8 bases and J dropped 0; count of bases not matched to a gene: 3. Germline values: CDR1 SGHTA, CDR2 FQGNSA.